The 14 T cell receptor beta chains below come from one sample, sequenced in a study of cytomegalovirus exposure and HLA in healthy donors. PCR involved 60 Vbeta and 13 Jbeta primers. Data came from immunoSEQ multiplex PCR; TCRdb stores just in-frame clones and leaves some out. This sample has roughly 230,000 clones; around 80% occur once, and the top ten carry about 0.47%. Sequenced: PBMCs. The receptors stem from a boy aged 5-17 years in good health and CMV-seronegative.

The J gene is TRBJ2-7, the V gene TRBV4-2; TRBD2 agrees at 9 bases. V lost 0 bases, J lost 2 bases, and 2 bases stayed unmatched. The CDR3 is 15 residues long. CDR1 LGHNA and CDR2 YNFKEQ come from the germline V gene. CDR3: CASSQDSGGPYEQYF. As DNA, the CDR3 is TGTGCCAGCAGCCAAGATAGCGGGGGCCCCTACGAGCAGTACTTC.

The CDR3 bases are TGTGCCAGCGCTTGGACAACTGACACTGAAGCTTTCTTT. Protein sequence: CASAWTTDTEAFF. This chain uses TRBV6-1 with TRBJ1-1; maybe TRBD1 (5 bases). CDR1 and CDR2 from the germline V gene are MNHNS and SASEGT. This CDR3 contains 13 residues. V shed 8 bases and J shed 3 bases, with 13 bases lying between them.

V usage is TRBV11-3 and J usage is TRBJ2-3, with 9 nucleotides matching TRBD2. V lost 5 bases to trimming and J lost 1 base; unmatched junction nucleotides: 4. The V gene's germline CDR1 is SGHNT and CDR2 YENEEA. This CDR3 contains 15 residues. The CDR3 is CASSTTSGGTDTQYF. The CDR3, as DNA: TGTGCCAGCAGCACGACTAGCGGTGGCACAGATACGCAGTATTTT.

V is TRBV5-1 and J is TRBJ2-7; 13 bases agree with TRBD2. The V and J ends lost 0 bases and 4 bases, in that order; junction bases with no gene match: 7. The CDR3 is made up of 17 amino acids. The germline V gene has CDR1 SGHRS and CDR2 YFSETQ. The CDR3 region has the DNA TGCGCCAGCAGCTTGGGCCTTGGACTAGCGGGAGCGTACGAGCAGTACTTC. Amino acid sequence: CASSLGLGLAGAYEQYF.

In DNA, the CDR3 is TGTGCCAGCAGTCCAGGACAGGGATATGGCTACACCTTC. Its translation is CASSPGQGYGYTF. The chain joins TRBV28 to TRBJ1-2, with 8 positions matching TRBD1. The CDR3 totals 13 residues. Germline V gene data show CDR1 as MDHEN and CDR2 as SYDVKM. Germline trimming cut 5 bases from V and 5 bases from J; bases unmatched to any gene: 4.

This clone was found once. The chain employs TRBV30 and TRBJ2-7; 9 bases are a match to TRBD1. Germline V lookup: CDR1 GTSNPN, CDR2 SVGIG (reference sequence). This CDR3 is 14 amino acids long. V shed 2 bases and J 4 bases; nucleotides not matched to a gene: 6. CDR3 nucleotides: TGTGCCTGGAGTCAAACAGGGGGCATGTACGAGCAGTACTTC. This translates into CAWSQTGGMYEQYF.

The chain is built from TRBV9 and TRBJ1-2; D unresolved. The CDR3 has 12 amino acids. The V end was cut by 4 bases, the J end by 0 bases, with 4 bases between. CDR1 SGDLS and CDR2 YYNGEE come from the germline V gene. CDR3 loop: CASSPANYGYTF. For the CDR3, the DNA is TGTGCCAGCAGCCCCGCTAACTATGGCTACACCTTC. Complete variable domain (other parts from reference TRBV9 and TRBJ1-2): DSGVTQTPKHLITATGQRVTLRCSPRSGDLSVYWYQQSLDQGLQFLIQYYNGEERAKGNILERFSAQQFPDLHSELNLSSLELGDSALYFCASSPANYGYTFGSGTRLTVV.

This clone was counted between two and nine times. The V gene is TRBV10-3, the J gene TRBJ1-1, with D perhaps TRBD1 (5 bases). The CDR3 sequence is 17 residues long. Trimming took off 0 bases at V and 3 bases at J, with 17 bases between the two ends. Germline V CDR1 and CDR2: ENHRY, SYGVKD. CDR3 sequence (DNA): TGTGCCATCAGTGAGTCGAAGGGGACTGAGGGTTACACTGAAGCTTTCTTT. Protein product: CAISESKGTEGYTEAFF.

The chain recombines TRBV2 with TRBJ1-2; tentative D call: TRBD1 (6 bases). The CDR3 runs to 15 residues. CDR1 SNHLY and CDR2 FYNNEI come from the germline V gene. V lost 9 bases, J lost 2 bases, and 19 bases lay in between. Here the CDR3 reads CARGDGGQPNYGYTF. Here the CDR3 DNA reads TGTGCCAGGGGGGATGGGGGACAACCCAACTATGGCTACACCTTC.

The chain combines TRBV5-1 with TRBJ2-4; TRBD2 agrees at 9 bases. The germline CDR1 and CDR2 sequences are SGHRS and YFSETQ. The CDR3 spans 17 residues. Trimming took 0 bases from V and 1 from J; bases not matched to a gene: 5. DNA for the CDR3: TGCGCCAGCAGCTTGGAGGCGGGAGGGGATGCCAAAAACATTCAGTACTTC. This encodes CASSLEAGGDAKNIQYF.

The chain couples TRBV29-1 to TRBJ1-5, with D perhaps TRBD1 (5 bases). Looked up from germline, CDR1 is SQVTM and CDR2 is ANQGSEA. Between the trimmed V and J ends, which lost 4 bases and 4 bases, there was a span of 14 bases. This CDR3 has 14 amino acids. The CDR3 loop reads CSVAEGGGNQPQHF. The CDR3 region has the DNA TGCAGCGTTGCTGAGGGTGGGGGGAATCAGCCCCAGCATTTT.

In regard to this clone: Distinct nucleotide sequences in the sample also encode this CDR3. The chain's CDR3 is CASSPTGTEAFF. The CDR3 bases are TGCGCCAGCAGCCCGACTGGGACTGAAGCTTTCTTT. The chain joins TRBV5-1 to TRBJ1-1; D ambiguous. Between the trimmed V and J ends, which lost 4 bases and 5 bases, there was a span of 9 bases. This CDR3 is 12 amino acids long. CDR1 and CDR2 (germline): SGHRS, YFSETQ.

J is TRBJ2-3 and V is TRBV7-9; TRBD1 agrees at 7 bases. Germline loops: CDR1 SEHNR, CDR2 FQNEAQ (reference sequence). Trimming took 2 bases from V and 13 from J; bases not matched to a gene: 6. This CDR3 has 12 residues. CDR3 sequence reads: CASSLKGQSKYF. The DNA of the CDR3 is TGTGCCAGCAGCTTAAAGGGACAGTCGAAGTATTTT.

The chain carries TRBV5-1 and TRBJ1-2; D unresolved. The length of the CDR3 is 12 residues. Per germline, CDR1 SGHRS and CDR2 YFSETQ. Trimming shortened V by 2 bases and J by 4 bases, and 6 bases separated the two germline ends. This CDR3 is CASSLGLYGYTF. Written as DNA, the CDR3 is TGCGCCAGCAGCTTAGGACTCTATGGCTACACCTTC.